Below are 15 T cell receptor beta chains sequenced from a single sample in a study of T cells in Graves' hyperthyroidism and ophthalmopathy. The source material, RNA transcripts, was used to amplify TCR beta CDR3 regions. TCR CDR3 regions were first amplified by RT-PCR with HTBI primers. From the multiplex PCR reads, TCRdb called clonotypes with MiXCR, one entry per CDR3 protein. This table holds about 720,000 distinct CDR3 sequences, roughly 17% found once. Sequencing was performed on blood. The source is a man younger than 35 with Graves' hyperthyroidism.

This clonotype was observed a few times. The chain combines TRBV2 with TRBJ1-6, with a possible D match to TRBD1 (6 bases). Trimming removed 6 bases at V and 2 bases at J, with 11 bases between. Looked up from germline, CDR1 is SNHLY and CDR2 is FYNNEI. This CDR3 has 15 residues. CDR3 amino acids: CASRGGGAYNSPLHF. The CDR3 DNA reads as TGTGCCAGCAGAGGGGGGGGGGCCTATAATTCACCCCTCCACTTT.

This clonotype appeared many times. The gene calls are TRBV6-6 and TRBJ2-7; TRBD1 agrees at 8 bases. V was clipped by 0 bases and J by 4 bases; unmatched bases: 5. From germline, CDR1 is MNHNY and CDR2 SVGAGI (reference sequence). This CDR3 has 15 residues. CDR3 nucleotides: TGTGCCAGCAGTTACTCGCCGGACAGGGTGTACGAGCAGTACTTC. This sequence encodes CASSYSPDRVYEQYF.

V usage is TRBV2 and J usage is TRBJ2-1; D gene unclear. Germline V gene data show CDR1 as SNHLY and CDR2 as FYNNEI. The CDR3 extends over 15 amino acids. Trimming shortened V by 6 bases and J by 8 bases, and 20 bases separated the two germline ends. The CDR3 spells CASSPGLGVLDEQFF. CDR3 DNA: TGTGCCAGCAGCCCCGGCCTAGGAGTATTGGATGAGCAGTTCTTC. Full variable domain (missing parts from reference TRBV2 and TRBJ2-1): EPEVTQTPSHQVTQMGQEVILRCVPISNHLYFYWYRQILGQKVEFLVSFYNNEISEKSEIFDDQFSVERPDGSNFTLKIRSTKLEDSAMYFCASSPGLGVLDEQFFGPGTRLTVL.

This clonotype was seen more than once but under ten times. This chain links TRBV6-2 or TRBV6-3 with TRBJ2-7; D might be TRBD1 (6 bases). Germline V gene sequence: CDR1 MNHEY, CDR2 SVGEGT. CDR3 length: 14 residues. Trimming shortened V by 1 base and J by 1 base, and 8 bases separated the two germline ends. The CDR3 coding sequence is TGTGCCAGCAGTTACTGGGGGCGTTCCTACGAGCAGTACTTC. As protein: CASSYWGRSYEQYF.

This clonotype has at least ten counts. The chain employs TRBV12-3 or TRBV12-4 and TRBJ1-5, with D possibly matching TRBD1 (6 bases). V gave up 6 bases and J gave up 6 bases, with 15 bases separating them. The CDR3 loop spans 14 amino acids. The DNA for the CDR3 is TGTGCCAGCAGGGCGACAGGAAAAAGTCAGCCCCAGCATTTT. Translating gives CASRATGKSQPQHF.

The J gene is TRBJ1-5, the V gene TRBV20-1, with D possibly being TRBD1 (5 bases). The V end was cut by 4 bases, the J end by 4 bases, with 14 bases between. Germline assignment: CDR1 DFQATT and CDR2 SNEGSKA (reference sequence). The CDR3 covers 14 residues. The CDR3, as DNA: TGCAGTGCTAAGGGACCTATAAGAAATCAGCCCCAGCATTTT. This codes for CSAKGPIRNQPQHF.

This clonotype was picked up many times. The chain is built from TRBV20-1 and TRBJ2-5; D is undetermined. Germline values: CDR1 DFQATT, CDR2 SNEGSKA (reference sequence). Between the trimmed V and J ends, which lost 0 bases and 5 bases, there was a span of 13 bases. This CDR3 is built from 14 residues. CDR3 sequence (DNA): TGCAGTGCTAGAGATATGCGGACCGCGGAGACCCAGTACTTC. Amino acid sequence: CSARDMRTAETQYF.

The chain couples TRBV3-1 to TRBJ1-1; no reliable D call. CDR1 and CDR2 (germline): LGHDT, YNNKEL (reference sequence). V lost 7 bases, J lost 1 base, and 10 bases lay in between. The CDR3 extends over 13 amino acids. CDR3 amino acids: CASNDGGNTEAFF. CDR3 bases: TGTGCCAGCAACGACGGAGGGAACACTGAAGCTTTCTTT.

This clonotype was seen more than once but under ten times. The chain joins TRBV7-9 to TRBJ1-1; no definite D call. With 1 base removed from V and 1 base from J, the gap between germline ends came to 4 bases. Germline CDR1 reads SEHNR; CDR2 reads FQNEAQ (reference sequence). The length of the CDR3 is 13 residues. CDR3 nucleotides: TGTGCCAGCAGCTTAGTTAAGAACACTGAAGCTTTCTTT. Its translation: CASSLVKNTEAFF.

The J gene is TRBJ2-7, the V gene TRBV11-2, with 7 bases matching TRBD1. CDR1 SGHAT and CDR2 FQNNGV come from the germline V gene. CDR3 length: 17 amino acids. The trim removed 0 bases at V and 2 bases at J, leaving 10 bases unmatched. The CDR3 DNA sequence: TGTGCCAGCAGCTTAGATGATGGAACAGGGGTACCCTACGAGCAGTACTTC. Its translation is CASSLDDGTGVPYEQYF.

The CDR3 DNA reads as TGTGCCAGCAGTTCCCTCGGTAGTTCTATGAACACTGAAGCTTTCTTT. It codes for CASSSLGSSMNTEAFF. V usage is TRBV28 and J usage is TRBJ1-1; D is undetermined. Per the germline V gene, CDR1 is MDHEN and CDR2 is SYDVKM. The CDR3 is made up of 16 amino acids. Trimming pared 4 bases from V and 0 bases from J, leaving 15 bases between. Drawing the rest from reference TRBV28 and TRBJ1-1, the complete variable domain is DVKVTQSSRYLVKRTGEKVFLECVQDMDHENMFWYRQDPGLGLRLIYFSYDVKMKEKGDIPEGYSVSREKKERFSLILESASTNQTSMYLCASSSLGSSMNTEAFFGQGTRLTVV.

This clonotype was recorded many times. The chain uses TRBV28 and TRBJ2-7; 7 bases align to TRBD2. Germline lookup yields CDR1 MDHEN and CDR2 SYDVKM. CDR3 length: 13 amino acids. V dropped 6 bases and J dropped 4; count of bases not matched to a gene: 6. CDR3 amino acids: CASRRESLYEQYF. The CDR3 nucleotides are TGTGCCAGCAGGCGGGAGTCTTTGTACGAGCAGTACTTC.

Turning to this clonotype: This may stem from a read error, because a much larger clone lies one nucleotide away. The V and J genes are TRBV24-1 and TRBJ2-5, with 8 bases aligning to TRBD1. This CDR3 is 18 amino acids long. V was pared by 3 bases and J by 5 bases, with 16 bases of the junction left unmatched. Germline V gene lookup returns CDR1 KGHDR and CDR2 SFDVKD. The CDR3 DNA reads as TGTGCCACCAGTGATCCACTCCCAGGGGGCGCGGATATGGAGACCCAGTACTTC. It translates to CATSDPLPGGADMETQYF.

Comments on this clonotype: A much bigger clone sits one base away, suggesting this may be a read error. The CDR3, as DNA: TGCGGTGCTAGAGCCGGGACAGGGGGCAGGGAGACCCAGTACTTC. Protein product: CGARAGTGGRETQYF. V usage is TRBV20-1 and J usage is TRBJ2-5; 12 bases are shared with TRBD1. Germline V gives CDR1 DFQATT, CDR2 SNEGSKA (reference sequence). The CDR3 spans 15 residues.

This clonotype came up many times. V usage is TRBV2 and J usage is TRBJ2-2; 7 bases agree with TRBD1. The V segment lost 6 bases and the J segment 7 bases; nucleotides outside the gene matches: 5. Germline assignment: CDR1 SNHLY and CDR2 FYNNEI. There are 13 residues in the CDR3. The CDR3 here is CASRGRQGGELFF. The CDR3 DNA reads as TGTGCCAGCAGAGGACGACAGGGCGGGGAGCTGTTTTTT.